This T cell receptor beta chain was retrieved from a study of regulatory T cells in long-lasting Graves disease. CDR3 length: 13 residues. Germline lookup yields CDR1 DFQATT and CDR2 SNEGSKA (reference sequence). The ends were cut back, 6 bases at V and 5 bases at J, with 13 bases in the middle. Time point here: newly diagnosed GD, antithyroid drugs for less than 3 months. Researchers made the TCR library from RNA that was extracted from PBMCs. Sequencing libraries for TCR beta were prepared with iRepertoire HTBI primers and Arm-PCR of CDR3 regions. TCRdb independently ran MiXCR on the multiplex PCR reads; one entry per CDR3 protein. The top ten hold under 20% of the sample, which has about 620,000 distinct CDR3 sequences, roughly 15% seen once. These data also featured in a second study, about T cells in Graves' hyperthyroidism and ophthalmopathy. Per that paper: HTBI primers were employed in a first-round RT-PCR of the TCR CDR3.

The chain joins TRBV20-1 to TRBJ2-2; D not resolved. Sequencing was performed on peripheral blood mononuclear cells (PBMCs), taken at new diagnosis, from a patient treated with antithyroid drugs. The clonotype comes from a woman aged 25-40 years with Graves disease. CDR3 nucleotide sequence: TGCAGTGCGCCCAACCCGGTGACCGGGGAGCTGTTTTTT. Amino acid sequence: CSAPNPVTGELFF.